These T cell receptor beta chains were read from a single sample in a study of shared clonotypes between healthy human individuals. TCRdb keeps only in-frame clones here, not all; method: immunoSEQ multiplex PCR. Found here are about 2 million clones, 90% to 95% of them singletons; the top ten hold about 0.13%. The sequenced sample consisted of naive CD4+ T cells sorted from blood. The receptors stem from a man aged 18-30 years in good health. Each CDR3 is given with its conserved first and last residue. The D gene is left open where the match is weak. Only some rows state a clone size, as once, few, many or a class for expanded clones.

J	D	V	size	CDR3	DNA
TRBJ2-7	TRBD1	TRBV7-2	NA	CASSLNRGEEQYF	TGTGCCAGCAGCTTAAACAGGGGGGAAGAGCAGTACTTC
TRBJ2-7	NA	TRBV5-3	NA	CARSPQVGSYEQYF	TGTGCCAGAAGCCCCCAAGTAGGGAGCTACGAGCAGTACTTC
TRBJ2-1	TRBD2	TRBV7-2	NA	CASSSGLAGHNEQFF	TGTGCCAGCAGCTCGGGACTAGCGGGACACAATGAGCAGTTCTTC
TRBJ2-1	NA	TRBV7-9	NA	CASSPRSGNSYNEQFF	TGTGCCAGCAGCCCCCGGTCGGGAAACTCCTACAATGAGCAGTTCTTC
TRBJ2-6	NA	TRBV18	once	CASSPPNPPGANVLTF	TGTGCCAGCTCACCACCGAATCCCCCCGGGGCCAACGTCCTGACTTTC
TRBJ2-5	NA	TRBV19	NA	CASSRKVYQETQYF	TGTGCCAGTAGTCGTAAGGTGTACCAAGAGACCCAGTACTTC
TRBJ2-1	TRBD2	TRBV10-2	NA	CASSPSGEGNEQFF	TGCGCCAGCAGTCCTAGCGGGGAGGGAAATGAGCAGTTCTTC
TRBJ1-5	TRBD1	TRBV19	few	CASKTGHQPQHF	TGTGCCAGTAAGACAGGGCATCAGCCCCAGCATTTT
TRBJ1-2	TRBD1	TRBV19	NA	CASSLAGTGELDYTF	TGTGCCAGTAGTCTCGCAGGGACAGGGGAATTAGACTACACCTTC
TRBJ2-7	NA	TRBV18	NA	CASSPQGLYEQYF	TGTGCCAGCTCCCCCCAAGGGCTCTACGAGCAGTACTTC
TRBJ1-4	NA	TRBV18	NA	CASSDAGEKLFF	TGTGCCAGCTCCGACGCGGGGGAAAAACTGTTTTTT
TRBJ1-6	NA	TRBV27	NA	CASRKTTASSPLHF	TGTGCCAGCAGGAAGACGACTGCAAGTTCACCCCTCCACTTT
TRBJ2-7	NA	TRBV7-9	NA	CASSSPTGGSYEQYF	TGTGCCAGCAGCTCCCCAACCGGCGGATCCTACGAGCAGTACTTC
TRBJ2-1	NA	TRBV7-9	once	CASSLALAGHSSYNEQFF	TGTGCCAGCAGCTTAGCGCTGGCAGGACATAGCTCCTACAATGAGCAGTTCTTC
TRBJ1-1	NA	TRBV6-6	NA	CASSYFGTGNTEAFF	TGTGCCAGCAGTTACTTCGGGACGGGGAACACTGAAGCTTTCTTT
TRBJ2-7	TRBD1	TRBV4-3	NA	CASSQEWGEGQGSYEQYF	TGCGCCAGCAGCCAAGAGTGGGGAGAGGGACAGGGGTCCTACGAGCAGTACTTC
TRBJ1-5	NA	TRBV12-5	NA	CASGLHDQPQHF	TGTGCTAGTGGTTTGCACGATCAGCCCCAGCATTTT
TRBJ2-7	NA	TRBV2	NA	CATHRGYSGYEQYF	TGTGCCACCCATCGAGGTTACAGTGGCTACGAGCAGTACTTC
TRBJ2-2	NA	TRBV30	NA	CAWSTLTLVYTGELFF	TGTGCCTGGAGTACTCTGACACTAGTTTACACCGGGGAGCTGTTTTTT
TRBJ1-5	NA	TRBV7-2	NA	CASSLDLNQPQHF	TGTGCCAGCAGCTTAGATTTAAATCAGCCCCAGCATTTT
TRBJ2-7	NA	TRBV28	once	CASSFPAEGAYEQYF	TGTGCCAGCAGTTTCCCCGCCGAGGGAGCCTACGAGCAGTACTTC
TRBJ1-2	NA	TRBV7-9	NA	CASSLYLDRGSEANYGYTF	TGTGCCAGCAGCTTATACTTGGATAGGGGGTCGGAGGCTAACTATGGCTACACCTTC
TRBJ1-1	NA	TRBV2	once	CARADLNTEAFF	TGTGCCAGGGCCGATTTGAACACTGAAGCTTTCTTT
TRBJ1-4	TRBD1	TRBV5-1	NA	CASSSGQEGNEKLFF	TGCGCCAGCAGCTCCGGACAGGAGGGTAATGAAAAACTGTTTTTT
TRBJ1-2	TRBD1	TRBV6-5	NA	CASSYSDRVKGGYTF	TGTGCCAGCAGTTACTCGGACAGGGTAAAGGGCGGCTACACCTTC